Listed here is a single T cell receptor beta chain. Sequencing was performed with immunoSEQ multiplex PCR; in TCRdb, only in-frame clones are kept and a portion is missing. The sample holds more than 110,000 clones, 75% to 80% seen once. This sample is part of a study of blood T cell repertoires in COVID-19. With 0 bases clipped from V and 3 bases from J, the junction kept 3 bases outside the gene matches. The CDR3 is 15 residues long. Germline CDR1 and CDR2: SGDLS and YYNGEE. The chain carries TRBV9 and TRBJ2-7; 10 positions match TRBD1. The source material was PBMCs or T cells enriched from blood (not recorded which). The sequence was obtained from a woman aged 45-65 years who had recovered from COVID-19. CDR3: CASSVGGTGDYEQYF. CDR3 coding DNA: TGTGCCAGCAGCGTAGGTGGGACAGGGGACTACGAGCAGTACTTC.